Each of the 23 T cell receptor beta chains below was sequenced from the same sample in a study of EBV T-cell therapy then PD-1 blockade in nasopharyngeal carcinoma. As to time point: 266 days after commencement of treatment, after nivolumab therapy. Treatment given: AdE1-LMPpoly-expanded autologous EBV-specific T-cell therapy followed by anti-PD-1 nivolumab. These receptors have no known antigen. Using immunoSEQ multiplex PCR, the repertoire was profiled, and TCRdb retains in-frame clones only, with some absent. The table lists around 20,000 clones, around four fifths of them singletons, with roughly 32% in the top ten. The sequencing here drew on CD8+ T cells from blood, taken at roughly day 250 from a patient whose treatment included autologous EBV-specific T cells and nivolumab. The receptor source for this set is a man aged 35-49 years with nasopharyngeal carcinoma.

This clone appeared a single time. V usage is TRBV27 and J usage is TRBJ2-7, with D perhaps matching TRBD2 (5 bases). The length of the CDR3 is 16 residues. Germline assignment: CDR1 MNHEY and CDR2 SMNVEV (reference sequence). Trimming took off 2 bases at V and 3 bases at J, with 17 bases between the two ends. This CDR3 is CASSLSSGGLVYEQYF. The CDR3 bases are TGTGCCAGCAGTTTAAGTTCCGGAGGACTGGTCTACGAGCAGTACTTC.

V is TRBV19 and J is TRBJ2-7; the match to TRBD1 covers 9 bases. CDR3 size: 14 residues. J gave up 2 bases and V 6 bases, and 5 bases lay outside the gene matches. Germline V gives CDR1 LNHDA, CDR2 SQIVND (reference sequence). CDR3 protein: CASSPGTGPYEQYF. CDR3 in DNA: TGTGCCAGTAGCCCCGGGACAGGGCCCTACGAGCAGTACTTC.

This clone turned up a few times. The chain links TRBV7-9 to TRBJ2-5, with 8 bases aligning to TRBD2. The CDR3 runs to 13 residues. V shed 5 bases and J 5 bases; nucleotides not matched to a gene: 4. Germline V gene data show CDR1 as SEHNR and CDR2 as FQNEAQ (reference sequence). The CDR3 DNA is TGTGCCAGCAGCGGACTAGCTGGGGAGACCCAGTACTTC. It encodes CASSGLAGETQYF.

The genes are TRBV5-6 and TRBJ2-4, with D unresolved. CDR1 SGHDT and CDR2 YYEEEE come from the germline V gene. The CDR3 consists of 16 residues. V lost 3 bases to trimming and J lost 4 bases, with 17 bases between them. The CDR3 loop reads CASSYFSPGLKNIQYF. CDR3 DNA: TGTGCCAGCAGCTACTTCTCCCCTGGCCTGAAAAACATTCAGTACTTC. Looking up the rest from reference TRBV5-6 and TRBJ2-4 gives the full variable domain: DAGVTQSPTHLIKTRGQQVTLRCSPKSGHDTVSWYQQALGQGPQFIFQYYEEEERQRGNFPDRFSGHQFPNYSSELNVNALLLGDSALYLCASSYFSPGLKNIQYFGAGTRLSVL.

This chain links TRBV14 with TRBJ1-2; 10 nucleotides agree with TRBD1. The CDR3 contains 14 residues. Germline trimming cut 1 base from V and 5 bases from J; bases unmatched to any gene: 1. Germline assignment: CDR1 SGHDN and CDR2 FVKESK. The CDR3 sequence: CASSQGTGGYGYTF. As DNA, the CDR3 is TGTGCCAGCAGCCAAGGGACAGGGGGTTATGGCTACACCTTC.

This clone came up once. The chain has TRBV10-3 and TRBJ2-5; 9 bases match TRBD2. The junction had 11 bases not matched to a gene; V was cut back by 0 bases and J by 3 bases. This CDR3 has 18 residues. Germline values: CDR1 ENHRY, CDR2 SYGVKD. The CDR3 here is CAISESVASGAEEETQYF. The CDR3 DNA reads TGTGCCATCAGTGAGTCTGTGGCTAGCGGGGCGGAGGAAGAGACCCAGTACTTC.

The J gene is TRBJ1-1, the V gene TRBV28; D remains ambiguous. The germline CDR1 and CDR2 sequences are MDHEN and SYDVKM. Between the trimmed V and J ends, which lost 2 bases and 6 bases, there was a span of 10 bases. CDR3 length: 13 residues. The CDR3: CASSLSPMAEAFF. DNA for the CDR3: TGTGCCAGCAGTTTAAGCCCCATGGCTGAAGCTTTCTTT.

The chain recombines TRBV19 with TRBJ2-1, with 9 bases that match TRBD2. Trimming at V came to 0 bases and at J to 5 bases, leaving 2 bases not matched to a gene. There are 15 residues in the CDR3. The V gene's germline CDR1 is LNHDA and CDR2 SQIVND (reference sequence). This CDR3 is CASSIDAGGNNEQFF. The DNA for the CDR3 is TGTGCCAGTAGTATAGATGCGGGGGGGAACAATGAGCAGTTCTTC.

V usage is TRBV9 and J usage is TRBJ2-1; D may be TRBD1 or TRBD2 (6 bases each). The germline V gene has CDR1 SGDLS and CDR2 YYNGEE. V gave up 5 bases and J gave up 7 bases, with 19 bases separating them. The CDR3 runs 15 residues. The CDR3 loop reads CASSALGGVGNEQFF. DNA for the CDR3: TGTGCCAGCAGTGCCCTGGGGGGCGTGGGTAATGAGCAGTTCTTC.

The V gene is TRBV9, the J gene TRBJ2-3; 8 bases match TRBD2. The V gene end was trimmed by 3 bases and the J gene end by 7 bases; junction bases not matched to a gene: 13. Germline loops: CDR1 SGDLS, CDR2 YYNGEE. CDR3 length: 16 residues. The CDR3 coding sequence is TGTGCCAGCAGCGGATTTTCCCGGGGGGGCCGATATACGCAGTATTTT. Translated: CASSGFSRGGRYTQYF.

V is TRBV15 and J is TRBJ1-3; D unresolved. Germline V gene sequence: CDR1 LNHNV, CDR2 YYDKDF (reference sequence). CDR3 size: 15 residues. Trimming stripped 0 bases from V and 3 bases from J, with 9 bases between. The CDR3 loop reads CATSRDRGVGNTIYF. For the CDR3, the DNA is TGTGCCACCAGCAGAGATCGTGGGGTTGGAAACACCATATATTTT.

V gene TRBV4-1 combines with J gene TRBJ2-7; a weak D match, TRBD2 (5 bases). The CDR3 is made up of 17 amino acids. CDR1 is MGHRA, CDR2 YSYEKL, per germline. V was pared by 11 bases and J by 0 bases, with 26 bases between. The CDR3 reads CAEHPLVRGRSSYEQYF. The CDR3 bases are TGCGCCGAACACCCCCTCGTTCGGGGTCGAAGCTCCTACGAGCAGTACTTC.

Only one count was recorded for this clone. The chain recombines TRBV7-9 with TRBJ2-2; D call uncertain. Trimming pared 0 bases from V and 7 bases from J, leaving 6 bases between. The germline V gene encodes CDR1 SEHNR and CDR2 FQNEAQ (reference sequence). The CDR3 is made up of 13 amino acids. The CDR3 nucleotides read TGTGCCAGCAGCTTAGCGCTAGACGGGGAGCTGTTTTTT. Its translation: CASSLALDGELFF.

This clone was detected only once. The genes are TRBV28 and TRBJ1-6; D may be TRBD1 (5 bases). Per germline, CDR1 MDHEN and CDR2 SYDVKM. Trimming took 3 bases from V and 6 from J, leaving 12 bases between them. This CDR3 has 15 residues. The CDR3 DNA sequence: TGTGCCAGCAGTTTTTGTAGGGGCTGTAATTCACCCCTCCACTTT. Translating it yields CASSFCRGCNSPLHF.

Written as DNA, the CDR3 is TGTGCCAGCAGCTTGGCACCAAGGTCTGGGGCCAACGTCCTGACTTTC. This translates into CASSLAPRSGANVLTF. V usage is TRBV7-6 and J usage is TRBJ2-6; D ambiguous. V shed 3 bases and J shed 1 base, with 10 bases lying between them. The CDR3 is 16 amino acids. Germline V lookup: CDR1 SGHVS, CDR2 FNYEAQ.

The chain employs TRBV2 and TRBJ1-5; D uncertain. Germline values: CDR1 SNHLY, CDR2 FYNNEI. The CDR3 runs 15 residues. Trimming took off 2 bases at V and 0 bases at J, with 8 bases between the two ends. CDR3: CASSESTVSNQPQHF. Here the CDR3 DNA reads TGTGCCAGCAGTGAATCTACAGTTAGCAATCAGCCCCAGCATTTT. The full variable domain, completed using reference TRBV2 and TRBJ1-5, is EPEVTQTPSHQVTQMGQEVILRCVPISNHLYFYWYRQILGQKVEFLVSFYNNEISEKSEIFDDQFSVERPDGSNFTLKIRSTKLEDSAMYFCASSESTVSNQPQHFGDGTRLSIL.

The chain employs TRBV3-1 (or the pseudogene TRBV3-2) and TRBJ2-1; 7 positions match TRBD1. Per the germline V gene, CDR1 is LGHDT and CDR2 is YNNKEL (reference sequence). Trimming cost V 2 bases and J 8 bases; bases outside gene matches: 18. The CDR3 covers 18 residues. CDR3 protein: CASSQSLSGSEGADEQFF. The CDR3 bases are TGTGCCAGCAGCCAATCCCTGTCGGGGTCAGAGGGGGCGGATGAGCAGTTCTTC.

A single count supports this clone. The chain uses TRBV19 and TRBJ2-6; D gene ambiguous. CDR3 length: 13 amino acids. V was pared by 3 bases and J by 1 base, with 1 base between. The germline gives CDR1 LNHDA, CDR2 SQIVND (reference sequence). CDR3 loop: CASSMSGANVLTF. CDR3 nucleotide sequence: TGTGCCAGTAGTATGTCTGGGGCCAACGTCCTGACTTTC. The full variable domain, with the rest looked up from reference TRBV19 and TRBJ2-6, is DGGITQSPKYLFRKEGQNVTLSCEQNLNHDAMYWYRQDPGQGLRLIYYSQIVNDFQKGDIAEGYSVSREKKESFPLTVTSAQKNPTAFYLCASSMSGANVLTFGAGSRLTVL.

This chain links TRBV6-2 or TRBV6-3 with TRBJ1-1; D gene ambiguous. Germline V gene lookup returns CDR1 MNHEY and CDR2 SVGEGT. Between the trimmed V and J ends, which lost 2 bases and 1 base, there was a span of 5 bases. The CDR3 has 13 residues. The CDR3, as DNA: TGTGCCAGCAGTTACGGGGAGAACACTGAAGCTTTCTTT. It is translated as CASSYGENTEAFF.

The chain links TRBV27 to TRBJ2-7; maybe TRBD2 (6 bases). The V gene's germline CDR1 is MNHEY and CDR2 SMNVEV (reference sequence). V shed 5 bases and J shed 2 bases, with 16 bases lying between them. The CDR3 is 15 amino acids. For the CDR3, the DNA is TGTGCCAGCAGTCCTATGGGGACGGGGGCCTACGAGCAGTACTTC. Its translation is CASSPMGTGAYEQYF.

This clone was detected a few times. V is TRBV9 and J is TRBJ2-7; D is tentatively TRBD1 or TRBD2 (5 bases each). V lost 3 bases to trimming and J lost 7 bases, with 14 bases between them. Germline CDR1 and CDR2: SGDLS and YYNGEE. There are 13 residues in the CDR3. In DNA form, the CDR3 reads TGTGCCAGCAGCGGGGACCAGCCGTGGGAGCAGTACTTC. Amino acid sequence: CASSGDQPWEQYF. Looking up the rest from reference TRBV9 and TRBJ2-7 gives the full variable domain: DSGVTQTPKHLITATGQRVTLRCSPRSGDLSVYWYQQSLDQGLQFLIQYYNGEERAKGNILERFSAQQFPDLHSELNLSSLELGDSALYFCASSGDQPWEQYFGPGTRLTVT.

This chain connects TRBV5-6 to TRBJ2-7; TRBD1 is a possible D gene (6 bases). Between the trimmed V and J ends, which lost 0 bases and 3 bases, there was a span of 7 bases. Germline-derived CDR1 and CDR2 are SGHDT and YYEEEE. The CDR3 is 13 amino acids. The CDR3 nucleotides are TGTGCCAGCAGCTTGGGAGGGGGCTACGAGCAGTACTTC. This encodes CASSLGGGYEQYF.

The sample holds one count of this clone. The chain employs TRBV6-2 or TRBV6-3 and TRBJ1-5; D ambiguous. V lost 4 bases, J lost 4 bases, and 8 bases lay in between. This CDR3 region has 13 residues. Germline CDR1 and CDR2: MNHEY and SVGEGT. CDR3 sequence reads: CASSLGENQPQHF. The CDR3 DNA reads as TGTGCCAGCAGTTTGGGTGAGAATCAGCCCCAGCATTTT.